The source of this TCR beta chain is a study of blood T cell repertoires in COVID-19. Looking at the study overall: T cells, B-cell-depleted T cells, or PBMCs provided the cDNA or gDNA that served as material.

Sequencing was performed with immunoSEQ multiplex PCR; in TCRdb, only in-frame clones are kept and a portion is missing. In the table there are under 350,000 clones, about 86% of which are singletons. In this sample, this clone turned up a few times. The CDR3 contains 16 residues. Germline CDR1 and CDR2: SGHDT and YYEEEE. V was trimmed by 4 bases and J by 0 bases, leaving 14 bases between them. The genes are TRBV5-6 and TRBJ1-5; D gene unclear. Sample: PBMCs or T cells enriched from blood (not recorded which). The receptor comes from a woman aged 40-49 years with acute COVID-19. CDR3 DNA sequence: TGTGCCAGCAGCAGTGGCCGTGGCTCTAGCAATCAGCCCCAGCATTTT. Protein product: CASSSGRGSSNQPQHF.